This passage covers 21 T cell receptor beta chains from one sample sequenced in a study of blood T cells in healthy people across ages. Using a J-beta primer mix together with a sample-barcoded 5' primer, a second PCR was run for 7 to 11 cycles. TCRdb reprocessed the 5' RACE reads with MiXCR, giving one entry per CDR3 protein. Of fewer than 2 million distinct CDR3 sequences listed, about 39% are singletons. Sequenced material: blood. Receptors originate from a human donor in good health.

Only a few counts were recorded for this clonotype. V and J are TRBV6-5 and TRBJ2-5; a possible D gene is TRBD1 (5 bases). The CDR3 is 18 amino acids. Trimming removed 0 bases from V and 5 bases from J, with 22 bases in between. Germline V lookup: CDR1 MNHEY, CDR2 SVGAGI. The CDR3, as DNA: TGTGCCAGCAGTTACTCAAAGGGGTCCGTTACTTCCAAGGAGACCCAGTACTTC. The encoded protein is CASSYSKGSVTSKETQYF.

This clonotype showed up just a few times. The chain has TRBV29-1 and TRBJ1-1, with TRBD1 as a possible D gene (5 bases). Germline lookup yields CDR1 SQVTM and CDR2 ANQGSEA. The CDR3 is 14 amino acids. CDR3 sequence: CKAWGGGVSAEAFF. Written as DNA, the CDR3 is TGCAAGGCGTGGGGTGGGGGAGTTTCGGCTGAAGCTTTCTTT.

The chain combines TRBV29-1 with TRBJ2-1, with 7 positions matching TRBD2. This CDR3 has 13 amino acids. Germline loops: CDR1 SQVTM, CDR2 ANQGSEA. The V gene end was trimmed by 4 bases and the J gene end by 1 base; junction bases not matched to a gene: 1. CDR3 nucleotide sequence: TGCAGCGTTGGGGAGGGTTCCTACAATGAGCAGTTCTTC. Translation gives CSVGEGSYNEQFF.

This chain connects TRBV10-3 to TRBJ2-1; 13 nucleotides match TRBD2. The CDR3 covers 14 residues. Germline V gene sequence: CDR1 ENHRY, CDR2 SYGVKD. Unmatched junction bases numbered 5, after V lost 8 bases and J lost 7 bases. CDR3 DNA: TGTGCCATCCAGGGACTAGCGGGGCTTAATGAGCAGTTCTTC. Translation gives CAIQGLAGLNEQFF.

The CDR3 DNA reads TGTGCCAGCAGCTTAGTAAGACAGGAATTAGCTAACTATGGCTACACCTTC. Translation: CASSLVRQELANYGYTF. The chain is built from TRBV7-2 and TRBJ1-2; possible D gene TRBD1, 6 bases. Germline V gene lookup returns CDR1 SGHTA and CDR2 FQGNSA. CDR3 size: 17 residues. V lost 1 base and J lost 0, with 15 bases in between.

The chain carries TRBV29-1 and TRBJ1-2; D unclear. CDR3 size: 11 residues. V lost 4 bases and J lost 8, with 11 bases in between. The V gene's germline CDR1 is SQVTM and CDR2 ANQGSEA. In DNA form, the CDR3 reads TGCAGCGTTGTCCCCCAAGGGGGCTACACCTTC. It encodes CSVVPQGGYTF.

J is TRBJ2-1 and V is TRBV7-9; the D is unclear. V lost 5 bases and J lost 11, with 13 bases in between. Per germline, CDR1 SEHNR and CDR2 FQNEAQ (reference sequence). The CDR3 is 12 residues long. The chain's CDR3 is CASSGFEAQQFF. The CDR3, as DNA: TGTGCCAGCAGCGGCTTTGAGGCACAGCAGTTCTTC.

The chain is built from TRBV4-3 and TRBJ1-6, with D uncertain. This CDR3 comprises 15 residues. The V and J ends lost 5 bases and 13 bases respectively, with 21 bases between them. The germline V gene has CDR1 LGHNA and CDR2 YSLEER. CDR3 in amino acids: CASSRTLRALGPLHF. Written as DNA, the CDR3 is TGCGCCAGCAGCAGGACGCTTCGGGCGTTAGGGCCCCTCCACTTT.

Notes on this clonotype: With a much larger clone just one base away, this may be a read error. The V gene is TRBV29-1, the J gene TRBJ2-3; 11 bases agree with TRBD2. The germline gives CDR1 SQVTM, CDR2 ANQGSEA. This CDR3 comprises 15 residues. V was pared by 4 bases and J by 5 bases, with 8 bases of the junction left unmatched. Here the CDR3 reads CSVGLLAGVRDTQYF. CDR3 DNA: TGCAGCGTTGGATTACTAGCGGGGGTAAGAGATACGCAGTATTTT.

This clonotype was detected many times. The CDR3 DNA reads TGTGCCATCAGTGAAGATAGTTATTCACCCCTCCACTTT. Translated: CAISEDSYSPLHF. The J gene is TRBJ1-6, the V gene TRBV10-3, with D unclear. V was shortened by 3 bases and J by 8 bases, with 8 bases between the two germline ends. The germline gives CDR1 ENHRY, CDR2 SYGVKD. The CDR3 consists of 13 residues.

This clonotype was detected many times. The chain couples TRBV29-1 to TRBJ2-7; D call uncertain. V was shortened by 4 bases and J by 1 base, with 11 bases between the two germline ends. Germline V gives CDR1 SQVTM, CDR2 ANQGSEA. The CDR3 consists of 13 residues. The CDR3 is CSVGSRQSYEQYF. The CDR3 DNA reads TGCAGCGTTGGAAGTCGTCAATCCTACGAGCAGTACTTC.

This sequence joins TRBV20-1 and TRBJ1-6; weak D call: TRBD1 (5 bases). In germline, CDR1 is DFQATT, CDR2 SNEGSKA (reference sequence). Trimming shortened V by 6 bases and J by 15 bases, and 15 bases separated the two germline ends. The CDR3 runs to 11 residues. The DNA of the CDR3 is TGCAGTGCCAAACAGCAAGGGGTCCTCCACTTT. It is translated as CSAKQQGVLHF.

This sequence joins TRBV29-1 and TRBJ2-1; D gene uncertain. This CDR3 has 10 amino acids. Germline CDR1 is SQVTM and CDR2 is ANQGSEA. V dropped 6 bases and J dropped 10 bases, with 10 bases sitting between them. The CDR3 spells CSVRWGEQFF. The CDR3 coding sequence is TGCAGCGTCCGCTGGGGAGAGCAGTTCTTC.

CDR3 region: CASSSRTGGNEKLFF. DNA of the CDR3: TGTGCCAGCAGTTCGCGGACAGGGGGCAATGAAAAACTGTTTTTT. The chain joins TRBV27 to TRBJ1-4, with TRBD1 identical over 11 bases. V lost 4 bases to trimming and J lost 5 bases; unmatched junction nucleotides: 3. CDR1 is MNHEY, CDR2 SMNVEV, per germline (reference sequence). This CDR3 region has 15 residues.

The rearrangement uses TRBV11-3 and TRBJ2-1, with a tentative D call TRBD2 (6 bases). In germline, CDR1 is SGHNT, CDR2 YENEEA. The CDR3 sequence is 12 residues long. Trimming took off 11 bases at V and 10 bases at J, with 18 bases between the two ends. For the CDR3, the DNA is TGTGCCGGCACTGGTATGGGGGGAGAGCAGTTCTTC. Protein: CAGTGMGGEQFF.

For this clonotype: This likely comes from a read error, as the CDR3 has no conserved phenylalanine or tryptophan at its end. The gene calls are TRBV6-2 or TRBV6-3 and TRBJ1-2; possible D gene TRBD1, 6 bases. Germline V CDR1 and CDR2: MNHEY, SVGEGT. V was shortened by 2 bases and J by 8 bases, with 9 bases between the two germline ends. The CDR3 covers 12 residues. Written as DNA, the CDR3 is TGTGCCAGCAGTTACAGCGGGGGCGGCTACACCTGC. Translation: CASSYSGGGYTC.

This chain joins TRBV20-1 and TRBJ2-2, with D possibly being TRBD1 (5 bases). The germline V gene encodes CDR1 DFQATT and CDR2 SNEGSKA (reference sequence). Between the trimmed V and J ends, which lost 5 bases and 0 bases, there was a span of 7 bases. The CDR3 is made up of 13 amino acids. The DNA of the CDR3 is TGCAGTGCTCAAGGGGCGAACACCGGGGAGCTGTTTTTT. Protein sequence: CSAQGANTGELFF.

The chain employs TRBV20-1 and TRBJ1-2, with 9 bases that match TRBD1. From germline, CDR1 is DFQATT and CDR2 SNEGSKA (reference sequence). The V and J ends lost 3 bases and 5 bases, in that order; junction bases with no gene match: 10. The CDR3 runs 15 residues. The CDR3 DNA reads TGCAGTGCTAGGGACAGGGGCCCCAAAATGTATGGCTACACCTTC. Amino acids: CSARDRGPKMYGYTF.

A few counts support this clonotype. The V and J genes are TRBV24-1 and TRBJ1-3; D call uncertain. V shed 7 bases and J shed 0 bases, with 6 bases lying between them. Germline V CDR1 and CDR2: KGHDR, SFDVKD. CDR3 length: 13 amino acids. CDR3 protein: CATSGSSGNTIYF. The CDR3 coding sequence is TGTGCCACCAGCGGGTCCTCTGGAAACACCATATATTTT.

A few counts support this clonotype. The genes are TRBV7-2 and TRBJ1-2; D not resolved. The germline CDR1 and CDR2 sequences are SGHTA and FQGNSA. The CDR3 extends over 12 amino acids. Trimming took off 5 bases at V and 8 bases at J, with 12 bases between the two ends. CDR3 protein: CASSNDGLGYTF. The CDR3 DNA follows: TGTGCCAGCAGCAATGACGGCCTAGGCTACACCTTC.

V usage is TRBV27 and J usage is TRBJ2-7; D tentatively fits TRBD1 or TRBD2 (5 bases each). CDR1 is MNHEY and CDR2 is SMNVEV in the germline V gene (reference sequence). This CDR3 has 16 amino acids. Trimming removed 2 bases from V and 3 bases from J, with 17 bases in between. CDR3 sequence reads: CASSLRDQTPSYEQYF. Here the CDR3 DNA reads TGTGCCAGCAGTTTAAGGGACCAGACACCAAGCTACGAGCAGTACTTC.